These T cell receptor beta chains were read from a single sample in a study of blood T cells in healthy people across ages. From the 5' RACE reads, TCRdb called clonotypes with MiXCR, one entry per CDR3 protein. The top ten hold roughly 3.4% of the sample, which has 550,000 to 750,000 distinct CDR3 sequences, 20% to 25% seen once. The specimen was blood. These receptors came from a man between 65 and 85 years old in good health. The CDR3 runs from the conserved cysteine through the conserved F or W. Each record gives: clone size, D gene, J gene, V gene, CDR3 protein, CDR3 DNA. D genes are given only for firm matches. Size is omitted from some rows. Given values are once, few, many or a class for expanded clones.

many TRBD2 TRBJ2-1 TRBV7-7 CASSLESPGLGDNEQFF TGTGCTAGCAGCCTCGAGTCTCCGGGACTAGGCGACAATGAGCAGTTCTTC
. TRBD2 TRBJ2-3 TRBV28 CASSRLAGRDTQYF TGTGCCAGCAGTCGACTAGCGGGACGTGATACGCAGTATTTT
many TRBD1 TRBJ2-5 TRBV20-1 CSARDQQGVETQYF TGCAGTGCTAGAGATCAGCAGGGGGTCGAGACCCAGTACTTC
. . TRBJ2-1 TRBV7-8 CASSLSLDSHYNEQFF TGTGCCAGCAGCTTATCCCTCGATAGCCACTACAATGAGCAGTTCTTC
many . TRBJ2-5 TRBV10-3 CAISDAWGTQETQYF TGTGCCATCAGTGACGCCTGGGGGACCCAAGAGACCCAGTACTTC
many . TRBJ2-5 TRBV7-9 CATRRDEETQYF TGTGCCACCCGTCGGGATGAAGAGACCCAGTACTTC
. . TRBJ2-5 TRBV5-5 CASSFMTGGLQETQYF TGTGCCAGCAGCTTTATGACGGGGGGCCTCCAAGAGACCCAGTACTTC
few . TRBJ1-2 TRBV5-1 CASSLGDNWSNYGYTF TGCGCCAGCAGCTTGGGGGACAACTGGTCTAACTATGGCTACACCTTC
many TRBD2 TRBJ2-1 TRBV14 CASSSLAAEQFF TGTGCCAGCAGCAGTCTAGCGGCTGAGCAGTTCTTC
. TRBD1 TRBJ1-3 TRBV18 CASSTGQGEGNTIYF TGTGCCAGCTCAACGGGACAGGGCGAAGGAAACACCATATATTTT
few . TRBJ1-5 TRBV18 CAGSPTKTGAFEQPQHF TGTGCCGGCTCACCAACCAAGACAGGAGCATTTGAGCAGCCCCAGCATTTT
many TRBD1 TRBJ1-1 TRBV7-9 CASSIGTGQDEAFF TGTGCCAGCAGCATAGGCACGGGACAGGACGAAGCTTTCTTT
few . TRBJ1-5 TRBV14 CASSRSSNQPQHF TGTGCCAGCAGCCGGAGTAGCAATCAGCCCCAGCATTTT
. TRBD1 TRBJ2-7 TRBV10-3 CAISAGTGGMYEQYF TGTGCCATCAGTGCCGGTACAGGGGGCATGTACGAGCAGTACTTC
few . TRBJ2-1 TRBV5-1 CASSSGRHNEQFF TGCGCCAGCAGCTCTGGACGACACAATGAGCAGTTCTTC
once . TRBJ1-2 TRBV30 CAWGNTGNYGYTF TGTGCCTGGGGCAATACAGGGAACTATGGCTACACCTTC
few . TRBJ2-6 TRBV28 CASSWAGPLVTGANVLTF TGTGCCAGCAGTTGGGCAGGCCCCCTAGTAACTGGGGCCAACGTCCTGACTTTC
. TRBD2 TRBJ2-1 TRBV5-1 CASSRKAGGVDEQFF TGCGCCAGCAGCAGGAAAGCGGGAGGGGTCGATGAGCAGTTCTTC
few . TRBJ2-1 TRBV27 CASLPGVPGYNEQFF TGTGCCAGCCTTCCCGGGGTACCCGGGTACAATGAGCAGTTCTTC
few TRBD1 TRBJ1-5 TRBV24-1 CATSVPGQGARGNQPQHF TGTGCCACCAGTGTCCCGGGACAGGGAGCCCGGGGCAATCAGCCCCAGCATTTT
. TRBD1 TRBJ1-1 TRBV12-3/TRBV12-4 CASSLTGDAFF TGTGCCAGCAGTTTAACAGGGGATGCTTTCTTT
many TRBD1 TRBJ1-3 TRBV20-1 CSARDEAGQGSGNTIYF TGCAGTGCTAGAGATGAAGCGGGACAGGGCTCTGGAAACACCATATATTTT
. . TRBJ1-2 TRBV6-1 CASSDQIGYTF TGTGCCAGCAGTGACCAGATTGGTTACACCTTC
. TRBD2 TRBJ2-2 TRBV7-8 CASSRTSGRTSGELFF TGTGCCAGCAGCCGGACTAGCGGGAGGACAAGCGGGGAGCTGTTTTTT
. . TRBJ1-1 TRBV20-1 CSARQIEAFF TGCAGTGCGCGACAGATTGAAGCTTTCTTT
. . TRBJ2-5 TRBV6-2/TRBV6-3 CASSSSAGRNEQYF .
few . TRBJ2-5 TRBV7-2 CASSLRTAQEQYF TGTGCCAGCAGCTTAAGGACAGCCCAAGAGCAGTACTTC
. TRBD1 TRBJ2-5 TRBV15 CATSKRTGIVETQYF TGTGCCACCAGCAAACGGACAGGGATCGTGGAGACCCAGTACTTC
few TRBD2 TRBJ2-1 TRBV19 CASSIGTSGRSYNEQFF TGTGCCAGTAGTATCGGGACTAGCGGGAGGTCCTACAATGAGCAGTTCTTC
. . TRBJ1-6 TRBV10-3 CATRGGGPPRDSPLHF TGTGCCACCCGAGGCGGAGGACCCCCAAGGGATTCACCCCTCCACTTT
. TRBD2 TRBJ2-5 TRBV6-2/TRBV6-3 CASSYSTGLAGKETQYF TGTGCCAGCAGTTACTCGACGGGACTAGCGGGAAAAGAGACCCAGTACTTC
many . TRBJ1-2 TRBV6-5 CASSMGWVSYTF TGTGCCAGCAGTATGGGTTGGGTTAGCTACACCTTC
few . TRBJ2-1 TRBV20-1 CSASPRDTRLGEQFF TGCAGTGCCAGCCCCCGGGACACGCGCCTTGGTGAGCAGTTCTTC
many TRBD2 TRBJ2-7 TRBV14 CASSRTGTSATYEQYF TGTGCCAGCAGTCGTACCGGGACTAGCGCTACCTACGAGCAGTACTTC
. . TRBJ1-4 TRBV5-5 CASSLGTALKEKLFF TGTGCCAGCAGCTTGGGGACAGCGCTTAAAGAAAAACTGTTTTTT
. . TRBJ2-5 TRBV29-1 CSVASGSRETQYF TGCAGCGTTGCTTCCGGGAGTAGGGAGACCCAGTACTTC
. . TRBJ2-2 TRBV11-3 CASSLIGGENIGELFF TGTGCCAGCAGCTTAATCGGGGGCGAAAACATCGGGGAGCTGTTTTTT
. . TRBJ2-6 TRBV4-2 CASSPKFGGSGSGANVLTF TGTGCCAGCAGCCCGAAGTTCGGCGGAAGTGGATCTGGGGCCAACGTCCTGACTTTC
. . TRBJ2-5 TRBV29-1 CSVDFGETQYF TGCAGCGTTGACTTTGGGGAGACCCAGTACTTC
few TRBD2 TRBJ2-7 TRBV2 CASPGNSGRTYEQYF TGTGCCAGCCCTGGCAACAGCGGGAGGACCTACGAGCAGTACTTC
. TRBD1 TRBJ2-3 TRBV4-1 CASSARDRGLDTQYF TGCGCCAGCAGCGCCCGGGACAGAGGGCTAGATACGCAGTATTTT
. . TRBJ2-4 TRBV20-1 CSAHQRSEAKNIQYF TGCAGTGCCCATCAGCGGAGCGAGGCCAAAAACATTCAGTACTTC
. . TRBJ2-3 TRBV5-6 CASSLVRDSTQYF TGTGCCAGCAGCTTGGTTCGAGACAGTACGCAGTATTTT
. TRBD2 TRBJ2-3 TRBV10-3 CAISDSGTSGRQRTDTQYF TGTGCCATCAGTGACTCCGGGACTAGCGGGAGGCAACGCACAGATACGCAGTATTTT